This T cell receptor beta chain derives from a study of blood T cell repertoires in COVID-19. With 1 base removed from V and 8 bases from J, the gap between germline ends came to 8 bases. Germline-derived CDR1 and CDR2 are SGHTA and FQGNSA. The CDR3 totals 12 residues. The cohort comprised adults aged about 18 to 100 years residing in approximately 25 US areas. Method: immunoSEQ multiplex PCR; TCRdb's copy keeps in-frame clones and lacks some. The sample holds 380,000 or so clones, 80% to 90% seen once. Source material: PBMCs or T cells enriched from blood (not recorded which). The clonotype was recovered from a young man who had recovered from COVID-19. V and J are TRBV7-2 and TRBJ1-1; no reliable D call. The CDR3 sequence: CASSLGLQEAFF. In DNA, the CDR3 is TGTGCCAGCAGCTTAGGTCTCCAGGAAGCTTTCTTT.